The clone carrying this T cell receptor (beta chain) was seen once. Its antigen is undetermined. J was trimmed by 0 bases and V by 8 bases; bases with no gene match: 9. CDR1 is SEHNR, CDR2 FQNEAQ, per germline (reference sequence). The CDR3 extends over 19 amino acids. This entry comes from a study of cytomegalovirus exposure and HLA in healthy donors. Study findings and constraints: Information on immune exposure was restricted to one variable (CMV serostatus). A list of around 150 TCR beta chains associated with cytomegalovirus was given.

13 Jbeta primers and 60 Vbeta primers were used for the PCR. The protocol was immunoSEQ multiplex PCR, while the TCRdb copy is restricted to in-frame clones and leaves out a portion. The data show about 130,000 clones, with about 83% seen just once and approximately 3.8% held by the top ten. The sequence was collected from a woman aged 40-49 years in good health and CMV-seropositive. Source material: PBMCs. The genes are TRBV7-9 and TRBJ2-6; 14 bases align to TRBD2. The CDR3 here is CASSGTSGSSSSGANVLTF. In nucleotides, the CDR3 is TGTGCCAGCTCCGGGACTAGCGGGAGTAGTAGCTCTGGGGCCAACGTCCTGACTTTC. Full variable domain (remainder filled in from reference TRBV7-9 and TRBJ2-6): DTGVSQNPRHKITKRGQNVTFRCDPISEHNRLYWYRQTLGQGPEFLTYFQNEAQLEKSRLLSDRFSAERPKGSFSTLEIQRTEQGDSAMYLCASSGTSGSSSSGANVLTFGAGSRLTVL.